This T cell receptor (beta chain) was obtained from a study of blood T cell repertoires in COVID-19. Overall study context: Whether acute or convalescent, the COVID-19 samples came from the United States, Italy and Spain. T cells, B-cell-depleted T cells, or PBMCs provided the cDNA or gDNA that served as material.

Original handling: Estimated nucleated cell counts came from reference gene primer amplification. Profiled with immunoSEQ multiplex PCR; TCRdb holds only in-frame clones, not every one. That table gives V, J and clone size, and the DNA gave D and trimming. The sample records about 91,000 clones, 88% being singletons. Deletions cut 6 bases from V and 4 bases from J, with 8 bases between. The CDR3 is 12 amino acids. Germline CDR1 and CDR2: SNHLY and FYNNEI. This receptor was taken from a woman older than 75 with active COVID-19. This chain connects TRBV2 to TRBJ2-3; D may be TRBD1 (5 bases). Sequenced: peripheral blood. The DNA for the CDR3 is TGTGCCAGCAGGACAGATGCAGATACGCAGTATTTT. Residues: CASRTDADTQYF.